These 20 T cell receptor beta chains came from one sample sequenced in a study of T cells expressing NK-cell markers. TCRdb re-called the 5' RACE reads and gives one entry per CDR3 protein, without DNA. This sample's table reports 450,000 to 600,000 distinct CDR3 sequences. Sequencing input: blood T cells: a sorted CD56 or NKG2C T cell subset, CD4+ or CD8+ T cells, or bulk PBMC T cells (not recorded which). These receptors came from a man between 18 and 35 years old in good health.

The rearrangement links TRBV20-1 to TRBJ2-3. The germline V gene encodes CDR1 DFQATT and CDR2 SNEGSKA (reference sequence). The CDR3 totals 12 residues. CDR3 in amino acids: CSAKIGTDTQYF.

The rearrangement links TRBV4-2 to TRBJ2-3; there is no DNA to check the TCRdb D call of TRBD1. Germline CDR1 is LGHNA and CDR2 is YNFKEQ. This CDR3 has 15 residues. The CDR3 protein is CASSQGAGRADTQYF.

The chain recombines TRBV12-3 or TRBV12-4 with TRBJ1-3. This CDR3 spans 14 amino acids. This CDR3 is CASITKQNPNTIYF.

The chain recombines TRBV5-1 with TRBJ2-2; the TRBD1 assignment by TCRdb is unverifiable without DNA. The CDR3 runs to 16 residues. In germline, CDR1 is SGHRS, CDR2 YFSETQ. The CDR3 spells CASSFFGGGSTGELFF.

The V call is TRBV12-3 or TRBV12-4, the J call TRBJ2-2; TCRdb picks TRBD2, but there is no DNA to check that call. CDR3 length equals 18 residues. The CDR3 region is CASSLRYGRADGTGELFF.

The chain is built from TRBV5-5 and TRBJ2-5. The CDR3 runs to 12 residues. Germline V gene lookup returns CDR1 SGHKS and CDR2 YYEKEE (reference sequence). CDR3 amino acids: CASSSYQETQYF.

The chain recombines TRBV6-5 with TRBJ1-2; the D call from TCRdb, TRBD1, cannot be confirmed without DNA. The CDR3 runs to 14 residues. CDR1 and CDR2 (germline): MNHEY, SVGAGI. The CDR3 loop is CASIRTGGDYGYTF.

The chain carries TRBV5-1 and TRBJ2-5. In germline, CDR1 is SGHRS, CDR2 YFSETQ. The CDR3 has 13 residues. CDR3 region: CASSLETRETQYF. Complete variable domain (other parts from reference TRBV5-1 and TRBJ2-5): KAGVTQTPRYLIKTRGQQVTLSCSPISGHRSVSWYQQTPGQGLQFLFEYFSETQRNKGNFPGRFSGRQFSNSRSEMNVSTLELGDSALYLCASSLETRETQYFGPGTRLLVL.

The CDR3 loop is CASSRQLTVTPYEQYF. This chain connects TRBV6-1 to TRBJ2-7; no DNA is available, so the TRBD1 call from TCRdb remains unchecked. The germline V gene has CDR1 MNHNS and CDR2 SASEGT. This CDR3 contains 16 residues.

This chain uses TRBV12-3 or TRBV12-4 with TRBJ1-1. The CDR3 consists of 13 residues. CDR3 residues: CASSLALADRAFF.

The genes are TRBV10-1 and TRBJ1-1. This CDR3 is built from 11 residues. Germline V gives CDR1 WNHNN, CDR2 SYGVQD (reference sequence). The CDR3 spells CASSGGFEAFF.

V is TRBV27 and J is TRBJ1-2; the TCRdb call, TRBD1, lacks DNA for checking. The CDR3 contains 14 residues. Germline lookup yields CDR1 MNHEY and CDR2 SMNVEV (reference sequence). This chain's CDR3 is CASSLQGARDGYTF.

This sequence joins TRBV15 and TRBJ2-3. The germline CDR1 and CDR2 sequences are LNHNV and YYDKDF (reference sequence). The CDR3 runs 15 residues. The CDR3 here is CATSRDNLARDTQYF.

The chain has TRBV11-2 and TRBJ2-7; the D gene TCRdb calls, TRBD1, cannot be checked with no DNA. The CDR3 consists of 14 residues. Germline assignment: CDR1 SGHAT and CDR2 FQNNGV. The CDR3 sequence is CASGGAGKTAEQYF.

The chain couples TRBV4-3 to TRBJ2-5; TCRdb's D call of TRBD2 is untestable without DNA. Germline-derived CDR1 and CDR2 are LGHNA and YSLEER. The CDR3 contains 16 residues. CDR3 in amino acids: CASSQDKASGRETQYF.

The chain links TRBV13 to TRBJ1-1. Germline V CDR1 and CDR2: PRHDT, FYEKMQ (reference sequence). The CDR3 totals 16 residues. CDR3: CASSLAAGTENTEAFF.

CDR3 amino acids: CASSFAGAREQFF. The V and J genes are TRBV6-5 and TRBJ2-1; TCRdb's assignment of TRBD2 cannot be checked, as there is no DNA. This CDR3 spans 13 amino acids. Germline CDR1 and CDR2: MNHEY and SVGAGI.

The chain joins TRBV11-2 to TRBJ2-1. This CDR3 is built from 15 residues. Germline V gives CDR1 SGHAT, CDR2 FQNNGV. This CDR3 is CASSLSFSEYNEQFF.

This rearrangement joins TRBV20-1 to TRBJ1-1. The CDR3 is 12 residues long. Germline CDR1 DFQATT, CDR2 SNEGSKA (reference sequence). This CDR3 is CSARRSPPEAFF.

The J gene is TRBJ2-1, the V gene TRBV12-3 or TRBV12-4; the D gene TCRdb calls, TRBD2, cannot be checked with no DNA. This CDR3 is 20 amino acids long. CDR3 loop: CASSRTGTSGINRSYNEQFF.